This T cell receptor (beta chain) came from a study of molecular identifiers for immune sequencing clone quantification. On this clonotype itself: Its specificity is unknown.

From the PCR reads, TCRdb called clonotypes with MiXCR, one entry per CDR3 protein. The sample carries around 480,000 distinct CDR3 sequences, about a fifth recorded once. Libraries from naive CD8 cells were generated from approximately 20,000 to 980,000 sorted cells (with 10%, 30% or 50% RNA). Study findings and constraints: Effector cells kept over 98% of their molecules in clones above 20 RNA copies, while naive cells kept under 1% there.

The TCR comes from a human donor in good health. Some libraries in this study had Jurkat cell RNA spiked in. Sequenced material: naive CD8+ T cells from blood, with Jurkat cell RNA spiked in. Indicated subset: FACS-sorted CD8+CD4-CCR7+CD45RA+ naive T cells.

The CDR3 nucleotides are TGCAGCGTTGCCGGGAGCTATGGCTACACCTTC. Amino acids: CSVAGSYGYTF. This chain links TRBV29-1 with TRBJ1-2, with unresolved D. The germline V and J ends were trimmed by 4 bases and 4 bases, with 7 bases remaining between them. CDR1 and CDR2 (germline): SQVTM, ANQGSEA. The CDR3 has 11 amino acids.